This TCR beta chain comes out of a study of cytomegalovirus exposure and HLA in healthy donors. Regarding the study as a whole: An analysis done earlier found most TCR beta V segments productive about 87% or about 30% of the time.

The PCR ran on 60 Vbeta and 13 Jbeta primers. The assay was immunoSEQ multiplex PCR, and TCRdb's table has in-frame clones only and misses some. The data contain approximately 160,000 clones, 82% of them singletons. The CDR3 has 13 residues. V was shortened by 5 bases and J by 2 bases, with 9 bases between the two germline ends. CDR1 is LNHDA, CDR2 SQIVND, per germline (reference sequence). As regards this clone: The antigen remains undetermined.

This clonotype was obtained from a girl between 5 and 17 years old in good health and CMV-seropositive. The specimen was PBMCs. V usage is TRBV19 and J usage is TRBJ1-1; D not certain. DNA of the CDR3: TGTGCCAGTAGTGCCACCAGAAACACTGAAGCTTTCTTT. This encodes CASSATRNTEAFF.